A selection of T cell receptor beta chains follows, all from one sample in a study of naive and memory T cell subsets. Each CDR3 protein is one row after TCRdb ran MiXCR on the UMI-ligation and nested PCR reads. The sample carries just over 80,000 distinct CDR3 sequences, around 9% recorded once. Sequencing was done on a sample of naive CD8+ T cells from blood. These receptor sequences come from a human donor in good health. The CDR3 runs from the conserved cysteine through the conserved F or W. Each record gives: CDR3 protein, CDR3 DNA, V gene, CDR3 length, J gene, D gene, clone size. A D gene is named only where the DNA matches it firmly. Clone sizes are given selectively: once, few, many, or a class where the clone is expanded.

CASRENNEQFF	TGTGCCAGCAGAGAGAACAATGAGCAGTTCTTC	TRBV6-1	11	TRBJ2-1	.	.
CSANKGLAQETQYF	TGCAGTGCTAATAAAGGACTAGCGCAAGAGACCCAGTACTTC	TRBV20-1	14	TRBJ2-5	TRBD2	many
CASSSGGSTDTQYF	TGTGCCAGCAGCTCGGGGGGGAGCACAGATACGCAGTATTTT	TRBV6-5	14	TRBJ2-3	TRBD2	few
CASSDRQAGGELFF	TGTGCCAGCAGCGACCGACAGGCGGGCGGGGAGCTGTTTTTT	TRBV13	14	TRBJ2-2	.	many
CASSLGGSAKNIQYF	TGTGCCAGCAGCTTAGGCGGATCAGCCAAAAACATTCAGTACTTC	TRBV7-9	15	TRBJ2-4	.	few
CASSLPVNEQFF	TGTGCCAGCAGTTTACCGGTCAATGAGCAGTTCTTC	TRBV28	12	TRBJ2-1	.	few
CASSLNAYEQYF	TGCGCCAGCAGCTTGAATGCCTACGAGCAGTACTTC	TRBV5-1	12	TRBJ2-7	.	few
CASSLARGRVETQYF	TGTGCCAGCAGCTTAGCCAGGGGGCGCGTAGAGACCCAGTACTTC	TRBV7-2	15	TRBJ2-5	TRBD1	.
CASSAGTGAQRVYGYTF	TGTGCCAGCAGTGCCGGGACAGGGGCGCAGAGGGTCTATGGCTACACCTTC	TRBV6-5	17	TRBJ1-2	TRBD1	few
CASSPSGGSTEAFF	TGTGCCAGTAGCCCCTCGGGGGGAAGTACTGAAGCTTTCTTT	TRBV19	14	TRBJ1-1	.	many
CASSLGVGSGYEQYF	TGTGCCAGCAGCTTGGGAGTGGGCTCGGGGTACGAGCAGTACTTC	TRBV11-3	15	TRBJ2-7	.	few
CSVEFHSETAAYEQYF	TGCAGCGTTGAATTTCATTCGGAGACAGCCGCCTACGAGCAGTACTTC	TRBV29-1	16	TRBJ2-7	.	many
CSVGGGGTHIIYNEQFF	TGCAGCGTTGGGGGTGGAGGGACCCACATAATCTACAATGAGCAGTTCTTC	TRBV29-1	17	TRBJ2-1	.	.
CASKLGNSPLHF	TGCGCCAGCAAACTGGGTAATTCACCCCTCCACTTT	TRBV4-3	12	TRBJ1-6	.	many
CSVEGLAGDYNEQFF	TGCAGCGTTGAAGGCCTAGCGGGAGACTACAATGAGCAGTTCTTC	TRBV29-1	15	TRBJ2-1	TRBD2	few
CASSFEGFGDEQYF	TGCGCCAGCAGCTTTGAGGGATTTGGGGACGAGCAGTACTTC	TRBV5-1	14	TRBJ2-7	.	few
CSVEMDRELDGYTF	TGCAGCGTTGAAATGGACAGGGAGTTGGATGGCTACACCTTC	TRBV29-1	14	TRBJ1-2	TRBD1	.
CASSPTTGSTDTQYF	TGTGCCAGCAGTCCCACCACGGGAAGCACAGATACGCAGTATTTT	TRBV27	15	TRBJ2-3	.	few
CARGTGEDTIYF	TGTGCCAGGGGGACAGGGGAGGACACCATATATTTT	TRBV2	12	TRBJ1-3	TRBD1	.
CASSQASTGREQYF	TGCGCCAGCAGCCAAGCTTCGACAGGGCGCGAGCAGTACTTC	TRBV4-1	14	TRBJ2-7	TRBD1	.
CASSLEPGGTSYEQYF	TGTGCCAGCAGCTTAGAGCCGGGAGGGACCTCCTACGAGCAGTACTTC	TRBV7-9	16	TRBJ2-7	TRBD2	many
CASSLSSTSGGTDTQYF	TGTGCCAGCAGTTTATCGTCGACTAGCGGCGGCACAGATACGCAGTATTTT	TRBV12-3/TRBV12-4	17	TRBJ2-3	TRBD2	.
CASSRVGYNEQFF	TGTGCCAGCAGCCGAGTCGGCTACAATGAGCAGTTCTTC	TRBV13	13	TRBJ2-1	.	.
CASSPLGLAHKRTDTQYF	TGTGCCAGCAGCCCCCTCGGACTAGCCCATAAGAGGACAGATACGCAGTATTTT	TRBV7-2	18	TRBJ2-3	TRBD2	many
CASSWGFGIDTQYF	TGTGCCAGCAGTTGGGGATTTGGCATAGATACGCAGTATTTT	TRBV28	14	TRBJ2-3	.	many
CASSGGTSGGYQETQYF	TGTGCCAGCAGTGGAGGGACTAGCGGGGGTTACCAAGAGACCCAGTACTTC	TRBV28	17	TRBJ2-5	TRBD2	.
CASSFSIGIYGYTF	TGTGCCAGCAGCTTCTCAATAGGGATCTATGGCTACACCTTC	TRBV28	14	TRBJ1-2	.	few
CASSSSGEQYF	TGTGCCAGCAGTTCCTCAGGGGAGCAGTACTTC	TRBV6-5	11	TRBJ2-7	.	.
CASSRRGWNTEAFF	TGTGCCAGCAGTCGCAGGGGATGGAACACTGAAGCTTTCTTT	TRBV28	14	TRBJ1-1	.	many
CASSFPPGGGNSQFF	TGTGCCAGCAGTTTCCCCCCAGGGGGCGGAAATAGTCAGTTCTTC	TRBV28	15	TRBJ2-1	TRBD1	few
CASSNRDSYREQYF	TGTGCCAGCAGCAACCGGGACTCTTACCGCGAGCAGTACTTC	TRBV13	14	TRBJ2-7	.	few
CSANIRQGVQPQHF	TGCAGTGCTAACATTCGACAGGGGGTGCAGCCCCAGCATTTT	TRBV20-1	14	TRBJ1-5	TRBD1	.
CASSYTRGGEQYF	TGTGCCAGCAGTTACACCCGAGGGGGCGAGCAGTACTTC	TRBV6-2/TRBV6-3	13	TRBJ2-7	.	few
CASSLGGVNEQFF	TGTGCCAGCAGCTTAGGGGGGGTTAATGAGCAGTTCTTC	TRBV7-8	13	TRBJ2-1	.	many
CASSLVASGRFTDTQYF	TGCGCCAGCAGCTTGGTGGCTAGCGGGAGGTTTACAGATACGCAGTATTTT	TRBV5-1	17	TRBJ2-3	TRBD2	.
CASSLTIFGQNLNTEAFF	TGTGCCAGCAGTTTAACTATCTTTGGACAGAATCTGAACACTGAAGCTTTCTTT	TRBV28	18	TRBJ1-1	.	few
CASRGTGVTEAFF	TGTGCCAGCAGGGGGACAGGGGTTACTGAAGCTTTCTTT	TRBV9	13	TRBJ1-1	TRBD1	many
CASSSDPGRPRETQYF	TGTGCCAGCAGCTCAGACCCGGGAAGGCCGAGAGAGACCCAGTACTTC	TRBV11-2	16	TRBJ2-5	.	.